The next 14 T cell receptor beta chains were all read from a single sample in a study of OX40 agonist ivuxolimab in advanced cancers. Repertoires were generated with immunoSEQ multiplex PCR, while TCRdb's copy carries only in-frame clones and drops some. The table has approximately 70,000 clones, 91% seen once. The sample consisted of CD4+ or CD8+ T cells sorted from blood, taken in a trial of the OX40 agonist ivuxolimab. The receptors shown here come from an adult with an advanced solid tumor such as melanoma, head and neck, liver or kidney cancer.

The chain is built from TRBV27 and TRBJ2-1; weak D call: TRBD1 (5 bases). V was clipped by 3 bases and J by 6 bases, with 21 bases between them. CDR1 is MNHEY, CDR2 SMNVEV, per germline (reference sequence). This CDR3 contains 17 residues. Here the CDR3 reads CASSFQTGAGYSNEQFF. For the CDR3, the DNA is TGTGCCAGCAGTTTCCAGACGGGCGCAGGGTATAGCAATGAGCAGTTCTTC.

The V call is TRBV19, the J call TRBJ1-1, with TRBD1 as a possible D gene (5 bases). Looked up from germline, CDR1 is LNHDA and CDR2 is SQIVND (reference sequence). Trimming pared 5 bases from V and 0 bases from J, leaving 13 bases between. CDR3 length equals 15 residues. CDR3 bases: TGTGCCAGTAGTCGGGGCAGGGAGATGAACACTGAAGCTTTCTTT. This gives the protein CASSRGREMNTEAFF. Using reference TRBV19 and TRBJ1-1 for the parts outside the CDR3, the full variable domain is DGGITQSPKYLFRKEGQNVTLSCEQNLNHDAMYWYRQDPGQGLRLIYYSQIVNDFQKGDIAEGYSVSREKKESFPLTVTSAQKNPTAFYLCASSRGREMNTEAFFGQGTRLTVV.

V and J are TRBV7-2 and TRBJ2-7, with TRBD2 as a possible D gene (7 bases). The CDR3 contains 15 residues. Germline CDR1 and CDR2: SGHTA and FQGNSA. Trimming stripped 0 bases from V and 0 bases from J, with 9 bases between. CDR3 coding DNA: TGTGCCAGCAGCTTAGCGGGGGGGCCCTCCTACGAGCAGTACTTC. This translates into CASSLAGGPSYEQYF.

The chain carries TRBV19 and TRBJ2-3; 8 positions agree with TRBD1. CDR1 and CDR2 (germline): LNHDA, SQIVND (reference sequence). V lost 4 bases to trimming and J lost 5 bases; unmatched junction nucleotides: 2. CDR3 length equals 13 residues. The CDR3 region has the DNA TGTGCCAGTAGTAACACAGGGGGAGATACGCAGTATTTT. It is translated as CASSNTGGDTQYF.

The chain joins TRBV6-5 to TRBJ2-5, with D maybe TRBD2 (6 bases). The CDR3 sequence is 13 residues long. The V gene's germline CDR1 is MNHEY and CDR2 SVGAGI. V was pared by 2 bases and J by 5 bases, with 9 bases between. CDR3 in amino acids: CASSYGGRETQYF. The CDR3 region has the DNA TGTGCCAGCAGTTACGGGGGGAGGGAGACCCAGTACTTC.

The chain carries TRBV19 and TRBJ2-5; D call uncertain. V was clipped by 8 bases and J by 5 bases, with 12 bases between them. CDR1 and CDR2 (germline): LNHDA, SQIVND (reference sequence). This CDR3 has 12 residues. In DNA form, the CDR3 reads TGTGCCAGTGGTAGGGTTGAGGAGACCCAGTACTTC. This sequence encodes CASGRVEETQYF.

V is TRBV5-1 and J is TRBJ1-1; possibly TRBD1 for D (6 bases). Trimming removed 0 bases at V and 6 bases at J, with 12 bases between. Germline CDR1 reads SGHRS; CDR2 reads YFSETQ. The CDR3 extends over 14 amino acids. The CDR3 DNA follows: TGCGCCAGCAGCTTGGTTTGGGGGCAGGCTGAAGCTTTCTTT. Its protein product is CASSLVWGQAEAFF.

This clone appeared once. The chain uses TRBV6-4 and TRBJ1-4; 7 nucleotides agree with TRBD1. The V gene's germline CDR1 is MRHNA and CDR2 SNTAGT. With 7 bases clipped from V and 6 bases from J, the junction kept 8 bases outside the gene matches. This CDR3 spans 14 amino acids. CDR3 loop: CASNRDSTDEKLFF. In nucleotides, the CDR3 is TGTGCCAGCAACCGGGACAGCACGGATGAAAAACTGTTTTTT.

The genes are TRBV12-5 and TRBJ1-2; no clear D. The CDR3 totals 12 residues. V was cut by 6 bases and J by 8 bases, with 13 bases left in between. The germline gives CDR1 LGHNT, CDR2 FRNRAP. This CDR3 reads CASGLELEGYTF. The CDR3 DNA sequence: TGTGCTAGTGGATTAGAATTGGAGGGCTACACCTTC.

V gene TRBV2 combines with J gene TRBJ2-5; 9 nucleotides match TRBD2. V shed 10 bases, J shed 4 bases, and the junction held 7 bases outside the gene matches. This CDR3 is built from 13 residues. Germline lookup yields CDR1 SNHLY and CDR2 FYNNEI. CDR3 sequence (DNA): TGTGCCACCACCGGGACTAGCTTAGAGACCCAGTACTTC. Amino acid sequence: CATTGTSLETQYF.

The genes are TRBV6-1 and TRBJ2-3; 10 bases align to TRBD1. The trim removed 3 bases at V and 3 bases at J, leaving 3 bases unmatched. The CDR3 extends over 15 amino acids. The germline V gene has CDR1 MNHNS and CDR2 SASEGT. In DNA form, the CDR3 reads TGTGCCAGCAGTGAGGACAGGGGGGAGACAGATACGCAGTATTTT. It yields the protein CASSEDRGETDTQYF.

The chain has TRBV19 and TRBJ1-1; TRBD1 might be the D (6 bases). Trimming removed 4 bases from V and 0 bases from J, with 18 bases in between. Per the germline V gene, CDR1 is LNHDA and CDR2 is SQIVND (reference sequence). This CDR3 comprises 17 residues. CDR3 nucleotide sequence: TGTGCCAGTAGTACTGGGGGGGCCGGGATAATGAACACTGAAGCTTTCTTT. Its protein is CASSTGGAGIMNTEAFF.

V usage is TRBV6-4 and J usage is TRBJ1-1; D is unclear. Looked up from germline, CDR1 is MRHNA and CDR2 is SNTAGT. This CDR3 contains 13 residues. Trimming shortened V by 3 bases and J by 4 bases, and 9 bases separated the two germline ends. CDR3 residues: CASSDWKGTEAFF. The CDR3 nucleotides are TGTGCCAGCAGTGATTGGAAGGGCACTGAAGCTTTCTTT.

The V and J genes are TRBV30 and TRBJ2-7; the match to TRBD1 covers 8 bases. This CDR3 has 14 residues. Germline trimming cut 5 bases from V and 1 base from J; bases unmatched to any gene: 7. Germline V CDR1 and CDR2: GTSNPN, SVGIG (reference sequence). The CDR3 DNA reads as TGTGCCTGGGACAGGGGCGGGACGTCCTACGAGCAGTACTTC. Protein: CAWDRGGTSYEQYF.